These T cell receptor beta chains were read from a single sample in a study of T cell responses to AZD1222 COVID-19 vaccine. Data came from immunoSEQ multiplex PCR; TCRdb stores just in-frame clones and leaves some out. Seen here are nearly 110,000 clones, about 92% observed once, and the top ten hold 6.5% to 10%. Sequences were derived from peripheral blood, sampled 28 days after the second AZD1222 dose. These receptors originate from an adult who received the AZD1222 COVID-19 vaccine. Both conserved end residues are part of each CDR3. A D gene is named only where the DNA matches it firmly. Size is omitted from some rows. Given values are once, few, many or a class for expanded clones.

TRBV27	NA	NA	TRBJ2-7	CASGATYEQYF	TGTGCCAGCGGCGCTACCTACGAGCAGTACTTC
TRBV4-1	TRBD1	NA	TRBJ1-5	CASSQDRGQGDIATQPQHF	TGCGCCAGCAGCCAAGATCGGGGACAGGGTGACATAGCAACTCAGCCCCAGCATTTT
TRBV29-1	NA	NA	TRBJ1-2	CSVPGTNGYTF	TGCAGCGTCCCCGGGACTAATGGCTACACCTTC
TRBV3-1/TRBV3-2	TRBD2	NA	TRBJ2-5	CASSLGTSGQETQYF	TGTGCCAGCAGCCTTGGGACTAGCGGACAAGAGACCCAGTACTTC
TRBV6-2/TRBV6-3	NA	NA	TRBJ1-1	CASSDVGRGGAFF	TGTGCCAGCAGCGACGTTGGGAGGGGAGGTGCTTTCTTT
TRBV19	NA	once	TRBJ1-1	CASTFGEVLNTEAFF	TGTGCCAGTACCTTTGGGGAGGTTCTGAACACTGAAGCTTTCTTT
TRBV2	NA	NA	TRBJ1-6	CATDQGPGSPLHF	TGTGCCACCGACCAGGGCCCCGGGTCGCCCCTCCACTTT
TRBV24-1	TRBD1	NA	TRBJ1-4	CATSDPGTGEEKLFF	TGTGCCACCAGTGACCCGGGGACAGGGGAAGAAAAACTGTTTTTT
TRBV5-4	NA	once	TRBJ2-5	CASSPPGIQETQYF	TGTGCCAGCAGCCCCCCGGGGATCCAAGAGACCCAGTACTTC
TRBV27	TRBD1	few	TRBJ2-1	CASRDRSSYNEQFF	TGTGCCAGCAGGGACAGGAGCTCCTACAATGAGCAGTTCTTC
TRBV27	TRBD2	NA	TRBJ2-3	CASSSGTSGSTDTQYF	TGTGCCAGCAGTTCCGGGACTAGCGGTAGCACAGATACGCAGTATTTT
TRBV5-1	NA	NA	TRBJ2-3	CASSLGVGLDVSTDTQYF	TGCGCCAGCAGCTTGGGAGTGGGATTGGACGTAAGCACAGATACGCAGTATTTT
TRBV10-3	NA	NA	TRBJ2-2	CAISESVYRVSTGELFF	TGTGCCATCAGTGAGTCGGTTTACAGGGTCAGCACCGGGGAGCTGTTTTTT
TRBV19	NA	NA	TRBJ1-5	CASSHRDQPQHF	TGTGCCAGCAGCCACAGGGATCAGCCCCAGCATTTT
TRBV5-1	NA	once	TRBJ2-1	CASSGGDFPRGNEQFF	TGCGCCAGCAGCGGAGGGGACTTTCCCCGGGGCAATGAGCAGTTCTTC
TRBV3-1/TRBV3-2	NA	few	TRBJ2-7	CASSQDWSPYEQYF	TGTGCCAGCAGCCAAGACTGGAGCCCCTACGAGCAGTACTTC
TRBV6-2/TRBV6-3	TRBD1	NA	TRBJ2-7	CASSYSDRGPLEQYF	TGTGCCAGCAGTTACTCGGACAGGGGGCCACTCGAGCAGTACTTC
TRBV1	NA	NA	TRBJ2-1	CTSSQFAHVIGFYNEQFF	TGCACCAGCAGCCAATTCGCCCACGTGATAGGGTTCTACAATGAGCAGTTCTTC
TRBV7-9	TRBD1	NA	TRBJ2-5	CASSLGQVMQETQYF	TGTGCCAGCAGCCTGGGACAGGTAATGCAAGAGACCCAGTACTTC
TRBV7-2	NA	NA	TRBJ2-6	CASSLGTGRSGANVLTF	TGTGCCAGCAGCCTCGGGACCGGTCGTTCTGGGGCCAACGTCCTGACTTTC
TRBV20-1	TRBD2	NA	TRBJ2-1	CSASAGGNYNEQFF	TGCAGTGCTAGTGCGGGGGGGAACTACAATGAGCAGTTCTTC
TRBV3-1/TRBV3-2	NA	NA	TRBJ1-2	CASSQVSLSSNYGYTF	TGTGCCAGCAGCCAAGTGAGTCTGTCTTCTAACTATGGCTACACCTTC
TRBV18	NA	NA	TRBJ1-1	CASSPTDAEAFF	TGTGCCAGCTCACCCACAGACGCTGAAGCTTTCTTT
TRBV20-1	NA	NA	TRBJ1-2	CSASGTGSAYGYTF	TGCAGTGCTAGTGGCACAGGTTCGGCATATGGCTACACCTTC
TRBV7-6	TRBD2	once	TRBJ2-5	CASSLEVGGAGQETQYF	TGTGCCAGCAGCTTAGAGGTCGGGGGGGCCGGTCAAGAGACCCAGTACTTC
TRBV11-2	TRBD1	NA	TRBJ1-1	CASSRDRGPPRAEAFF	TGTGCCAGCAGCAGGGACAGGGGGCCTCCGCGCGCTGAAGCTTTCTTT
TRBV9	NA	NA	TRBJ1-2	CASSVVGRNGYTF	TGTGCCAGCAGCGTAGTGGGGCGGAATGGCTACACCTTC
TRBV10-3	NA	NA	TRBJ1-2	CAISESGRGEGGENGYTF	TGTGCCATCAGTGAGTCAGGTCGCGGGGAGGGAGGAGAGAATGGCTACACCTTC
TRBV30	TRBD1	NA	TRBJ2-7	CAWSITGGGEQYF	TGTGCCTGGAGTATAACAGGGGGAGGCGAGCAGTACTTC
TRBV10-3	NA	NA	TRBJ1-4	CAISESGPEKLFF	TGTGCCATCAGTGAGTCGGGACCTGAAAAACTGTTTTTT
TRBV6-5	NA	NA	TRBJ1-2	CASSYSSRGTYGYTF	TGTGCCAGCAGTTACTCGAGTCGGGGTACCTATGGCTACACCTTC
TRBV10-3	NA	NA	TRBJ1-4	CAISESTGTGEKLFF	TGTGCCATCAGTGAGTCTACAGGGACTGGTGAAAAACTGTTTTTT
TRBV9	NA	NA	TRBJ1-1	CASSVDGIRGSNTEAFF	TGTGCCAGCAGCGTAGACGGGATTCGGGGTTCGAACACTGAAGCTTTCTTT
TRBV11-2	NA	NA	TRBJ1-1	CASTPPGPHTEAFF	TGTGCCAGCACACCCCCAGGGCCCCACACTGAAGCTTTCTTT
TRBV7-9	NA	NA	TRBJ2-7	CASSLAGQLDFSYEQYF	TGTGCCAGCAGCTTAGCCGGACAGCTCGACTTTTCCTACGAGCAGTACTTC
TRBV13	NA	NA	TRBJ2-2	CASSLRGFNAGELFF	TGTGCCAGCAGCTTACGGGGCTTCAACGCCGGGGAGCTGTTTTTT
TRBV20-1	NA	NA	TRBJ1-4	CSAERDEKLFF	TGCAGTGCTGAGAGGGATGAAAAACTGTTTTTT
TRBV5-1	TRBD2	NA	TRBJ2-3	CASSLERGGLDTQYF	TGCGCCAGCAGCTTGGAGCGGGGGGGCCTAGATACGCAGTATTTT
TRBV28	NA	NA	TRBJ1-4	CASSLRGPATNEKLFF	TGTGCCAGCAGTTTACGGGGGCCTGCAACTAATGAAAAACTGTTTTTT
TRBV5-1	TRBD1	NA	TRBJ2-7	CASSLAPSGQGAEQYF	TGCGCCAGCAGCTTGGCTCCGTCGGGACAGGGTGCCGAGCAGTACTTC
TRBV19	NA	NA	TRBJ2-1	CASTGTAYNEQFF	TGTGCCAGTACCGGGACGGCCTACAATGAGCAGTTCTTC
TRBV15	TRBD1	once	TRBJ2-2	CATSRPSGQGYTGELFF	TGTGCCACCAGCAGACCTTCGGGACAGGGATACACCGGGGAGCTGTTTTTT
TRBV7-6	NA	NA	TRBJ2-7	CASSLGAAGTKPYEQYF	TGTGCCAGCAGCTTAGGGGCGGCAGGGACAAAGCCCTACGAGCAGTACTTC
TRBV7-3	NA	NA	TRBJ1-1	CASSLMAEGTEAFF	TGTGCCAGCAGCTTGATGGCCGAGGGCACTGAAGCTTTCTTT
TRBV30	TRBD1	once	TRBJ2-6	CAWRAGQGSSGANVLTF	TGTGCCTGGAGGGCGGGACAGGGCTCCTCTGGGGCCAACGTCCTGACTTTC
TRBV7-2	TRBD2	NA	TRBJ2-6	CARRTAGAISGANVLTF	TGTGCTCGCCGTACAGCGGGGGCTATCTCTGGGGCCAACGTCCTGACTTTC
TRBV6-5	NA	NA	TRBJ2-2	CASMSFGELFF	TGTGCCAGCATGTCGTTCGGGGAGCTGTTTTTT
TRBV7-2	NA	NA	TRBJ1-2	CASSLEVLGWMGYTF	TGTGCCAGCAGCTTAGAGGTGTTGGGATGGATGGGCTACACCTTC
TRBV4-1	NA	NA	TRBJ1-2	CASSQVGTGRRAGYTF	TGCGCCAGCAGCCAAGTTGGAACAGGGCGAAGAGCTGGCTACACCTTC